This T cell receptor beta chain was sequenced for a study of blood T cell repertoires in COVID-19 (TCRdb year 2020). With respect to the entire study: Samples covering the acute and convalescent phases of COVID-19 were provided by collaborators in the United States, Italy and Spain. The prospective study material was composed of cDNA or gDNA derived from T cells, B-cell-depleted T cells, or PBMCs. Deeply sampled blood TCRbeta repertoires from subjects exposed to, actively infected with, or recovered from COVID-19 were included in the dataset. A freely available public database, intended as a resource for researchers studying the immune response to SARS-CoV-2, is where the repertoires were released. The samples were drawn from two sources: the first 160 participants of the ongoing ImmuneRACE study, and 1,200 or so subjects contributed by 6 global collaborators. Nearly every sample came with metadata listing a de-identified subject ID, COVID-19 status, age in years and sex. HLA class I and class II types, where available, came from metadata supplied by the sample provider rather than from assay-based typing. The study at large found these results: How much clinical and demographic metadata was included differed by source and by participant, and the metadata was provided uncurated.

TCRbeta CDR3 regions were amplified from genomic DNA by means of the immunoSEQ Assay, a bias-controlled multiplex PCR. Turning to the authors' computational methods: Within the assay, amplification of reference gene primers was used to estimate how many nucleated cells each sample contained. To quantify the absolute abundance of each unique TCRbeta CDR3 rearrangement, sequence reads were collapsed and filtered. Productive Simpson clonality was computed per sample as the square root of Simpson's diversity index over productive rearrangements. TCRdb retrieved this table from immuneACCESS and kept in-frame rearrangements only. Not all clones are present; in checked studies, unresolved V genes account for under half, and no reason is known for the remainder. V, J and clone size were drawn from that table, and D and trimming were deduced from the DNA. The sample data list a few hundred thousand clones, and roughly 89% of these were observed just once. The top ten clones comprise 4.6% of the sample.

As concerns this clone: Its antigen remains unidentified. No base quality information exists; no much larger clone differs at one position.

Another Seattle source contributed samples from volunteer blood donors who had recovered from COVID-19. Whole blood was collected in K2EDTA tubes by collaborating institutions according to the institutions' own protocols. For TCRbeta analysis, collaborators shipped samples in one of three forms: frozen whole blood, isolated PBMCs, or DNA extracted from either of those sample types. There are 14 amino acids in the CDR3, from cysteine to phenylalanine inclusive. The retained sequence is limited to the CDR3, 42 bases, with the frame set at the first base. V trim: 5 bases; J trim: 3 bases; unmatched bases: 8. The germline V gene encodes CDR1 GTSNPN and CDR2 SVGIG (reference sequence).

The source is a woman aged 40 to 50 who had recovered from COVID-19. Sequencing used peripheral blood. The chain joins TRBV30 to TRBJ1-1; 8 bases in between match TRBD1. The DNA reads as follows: TGTGCCTGGGACAGGGGAAGGAGGGACACTGAAGCTTTCTTT. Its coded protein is CAWDRGRRDTEAFF.